The clone carrying this T cell receptor beta chain appeared once. The length of the CDR3 is 15 residues. V lost 3 bases and J 2 bases, leaving 13 bases between the germline ends. CDR1 and CDR2 from the germline V gene are KGHSH and LQKENI. The data were obtained in a study of blood T cell repertoires in COVID-19. Libraries were prepared by immunoSEQ multiplex PCR; TCRdb keeps only in-frame clonotypes and omits some of them. The data contain approximately 330,000 clones, under 90% of them singletons. The V gene is TRBV18, the J gene TRBJ1-2; D possibly corresponds to TRBD1 (6 bases). Sequenced sample: PBMCs or T cells enriched from blood (not recorded which). This clonotype was obtained from a woman aged 25 to 45 who had recovered from COVID-19. DNA of the CDR3: TGTGCCAGCTCACCGCGATTGGACAGAAACTATGGCTACACCTTC. Translation: CASSPRLDRNYGYTF.